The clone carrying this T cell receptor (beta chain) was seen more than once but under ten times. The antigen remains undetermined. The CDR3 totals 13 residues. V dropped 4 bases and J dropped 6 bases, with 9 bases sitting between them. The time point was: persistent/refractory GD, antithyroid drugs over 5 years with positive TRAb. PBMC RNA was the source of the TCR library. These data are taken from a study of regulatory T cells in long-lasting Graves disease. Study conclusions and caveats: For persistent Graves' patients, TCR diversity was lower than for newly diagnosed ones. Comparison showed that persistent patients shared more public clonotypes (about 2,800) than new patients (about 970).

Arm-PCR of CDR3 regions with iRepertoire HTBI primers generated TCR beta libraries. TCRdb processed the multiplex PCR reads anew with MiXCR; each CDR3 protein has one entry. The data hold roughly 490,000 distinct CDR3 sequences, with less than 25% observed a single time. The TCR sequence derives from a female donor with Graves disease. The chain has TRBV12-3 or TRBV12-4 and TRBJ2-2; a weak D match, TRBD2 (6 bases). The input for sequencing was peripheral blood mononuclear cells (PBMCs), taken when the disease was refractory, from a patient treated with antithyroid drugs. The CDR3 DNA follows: TGTGCCAGCAGTTACGGGGACTCCGGGGAGCTGTTTTTT. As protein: CASSYGDSGELFF.